The 26 T cell receptor beta chains listed next were all sequenced from one sample in a study of OX40 agonist ivuxolimab in advanced cancers. TCRdb's table, derived via immunoSEQ multiplex PCR, lists solely in-frame clones and lacks some. The table has 25,000 to 35,000 clones, about three quarters seen once. Sample: CD4+ or CD8+ T cells sorted from blood, taken in a trial of the OX40 agonist ivuxolimab. The receptor set was obtained from an adult with an advanced solid tumor such as melanoma, head and neck, liver or kidney cancer.

DNA of the CDR3: TGTGCCAGCCAAGGACTAGCGGGTTCCACCGGGGAGCTGTTTTTT. Protein product: CASQGLAGSTGELFF. This chain joins TRBV6-1 and TRBJ2-2; 11 bases fit TRBD2. V gave up 8 bases and J gave up 4 bases; unmatched junction bases: 6. CDR1 is MNHNS, CDR2 SASEGT, per germline. CDR3 length: 15 amino acids.

The chain joins TRBV5-6 to TRBJ2-7; D gene unclear. The CDR3 contains 11 residues. V was cut by 4 bases and J by 4 bases, with 6 bases left in between. Germline V gene sequence: CDR1 SGHDT, CDR2 YYEEEE. The CDR3 reads CASSAEYEQYF. The CDR3 coding sequence is TGTGCCAGCAGCGCGGAATACGAGCAGTACTTC.

J is TRBJ2-1 and V is TRBV18; a possible D gene is TRBD1 (6 bases). Germline V CDR1 and CDR2: KGHSH, LQKENI. The CDR3 is 15 amino acids. The V end lost 1 base, the J end lost 5 bases, and 12 bases lay between the germline ends. CDR3 nucleotide sequence: TGTGCCAGCTCACCACTGCAGGGGAAAAACAATGAGCAGTTCTTC. Protein product: CASSPLQGKNNEQFF.

The V and J genes are TRBV13 and TRBJ1-1, with D unclear. The V gene's germline CDR1 is PRHDT and CDR2 FYEKMQ (reference sequence). The V gene lost 0 bases and the J gene lost 2 bases, with 7 bases spanning the gap. The CDR3 is 14 residues long. For the CDR3, the DNA is TGTGCCAGCAGCTTAGGGGCGCGAAACACTGAAGCTTTCTTT. This codes for CASSLGARNTEAFF. The variable domain in full, completed from reference TRBV13 and TRBJ1-1, reads AAGVIQSPRHLIKEKRETATLKCYPIPRHDTVYWYQQGPGQDPQFLISFYEKMQSDKGSIPDRFSAQQFSDYHSELNMSSLELGDSALYFCASSLGARNTEAFFGQGTRLTVV.

The chain links TRBV27 to TRBJ1-6; D unresolved. Germline CDR1 MNHEY, CDR2 SMNVEV (reference sequence). Deletions cut 6 bases from V and 6 bases from J, with 21 bases between. The CDR3 spans 17 residues. This CDR3 is CASSPTHIASRNSPLHF. As DNA, the CDR3 is TGTGCCAGCAGCCCGACTCATATCGCTAGCCGTAATTCACCCCTCCACTTT.

This chain connects TRBV30 to TRBJ1-6; the match to TRBD1 covers 8 bases. This CDR3 is 14 amino acids long. Trimming took 4 bases from V and 7 from J; bases not matched to a gene: 6. The germline gives CDR1 GTSNPN, CDR2 SVGIG (reference sequence). CDR3 loop: CAWILDRGNSPLHF. The CDR3 DNA reads as TGTGCCTGGATTCTCGACAGGGGAAATTCACCCCTCCACTTT.

This clone was seen only a few times. This chain links TRBV5-5 with TRBJ2-7; 12 bases are a match to TRBD2. Germline assignment: CDR1 SGHKS and CDR2 YYEKEE (reference sequence). Trimming took 4 bases from V and 3 from J; bases not matched to a gene: 17. The CDR3 is 19 amino acids. CDR3 protein: CASSVKRTSGAPYYYEQYF. CDR3 DNA: TGTGCCAGCAGCGTGAAGCGGACTAGCGGGGCTCCATATTACTACGAGCAGTACTTC.

The J gene is TRBJ1-6, the V gene TRBV2; no firm D call. The length of the CDR3 is 15 residues. V was cut by 6 bases and J by 0 bases, with 9 bases left in between. Germline V gene sequence: CDR1 SNHLY, CDR2 FYNNEI. DNA of the CDR3: TGTGCCAGCAGGGCTTTCAGCTCCTATAATTCACCCCTCCACTTT. Its protein is CASRAFSSYNSPLHF.

In this sample, this clone turned up a few times. The chain employs TRBV28 and TRBJ1-1, with no clear D. V was clipped by 2 bases and J by 1 base, with 11 bases between them. Germline CDR1 reads MDHEN; CDR2 reads SYDVKM. CDR3 length equals 15 residues. As DNA, the CDR3 is TGTGCCAGCAGTTTAAGACAATTTAAGAACACTGAAGCTTTCTTT. This encodes CASSLRQFKNTEAFF.

V gene TRBV5-1 combines with J gene TRBJ1-5; 7 nucleotides agree with TRBD1. This CDR3 comprises 15 residues. Germline lookup yields CDR1 SGHRS and CDR2 YFSETQ. The J segment lost 4 bases and the V segment lost 3 bases, leaving 7 bases of the junction unmatched. CDR3 residues: CASSWGDRENQPQHF. The DNA of the CDR3 is TGCGCCAGCAGCTGGGGAGACAGGGAGAATCAGCCCCAGCATTTT.

The chain combines TRBV6-1 with TRBJ1-5, with no clear D. The CDR3 has 14 amino acids. The germline V and J ends were trimmed by 6 bases and 4 bases, with 13 bases remaining between them. Germline V gene sequence: CDR1 MNHNS, CDR2 SASEGT. CDR3 sequence reads: CASRPAGSNQPQHF. DNA for the CDR3: TGTGCCAGCAGACCCGCAGGCTCAAATCAGCCCCAGCATTTT.

The rearrangement uses TRBV2 and TRBJ1-5; D gene unclear. The V gene lost 8 bases and the J gene lost 4 bases, with 15 bases spanning the gap. This CDR3 contains 14 residues. In germline, CDR1 is SNHLY, CDR2 FYNNEI. The CDR3 here is CASATGSPNQPQHF. In nucleotides, the CDR3 is TGTGCCAGCGCTACCGGCTCCCCTAATCAGCCCCAGCATTTT. Drawing the rest from reference TRBV2 and TRBJ1-5, the complete variable domain is EPEVTQTPSHQVTQMGQEVILRCVPISNHLYFYWYRQILGQKVEFLVSFYNNEISEKSEIFDDQFSVERPDGSNFTLKIRSTKLEDSAMYFCASATGSPNQPQHFGDGTRLSIL.

The chain recombines TRBV19 with TRBJ2-7; TRBD1 agrees at 8 bases. This CDR3 has 15 amino acids. Germline assignment: CDR1 LNHDA and CDR2 SQIVND (reference sequence). V gave up 5 bases and J gave up 0 bases; unmatched junction bases: 6. CDR3 residues: CASSPRTGSSYEQYF. The CDR3 nucleotides are TGTGCCAGTAGTCCCCGGACAGGGAGCTCCTACGAGCAGTACTTC.

The chain uses TRBV28 and TRBJ2-1; D unclear. Trimming took 3 bases from V and 10 from J, leaving 10 bases between them. Germline V gene data show CDR1 as MDHEN and CDR2 as SYDVKM. CDR3 length: 12 amino acids. Here the CDR3 DNA reads TGTGCCAGCAGTTTCCCCGGGTTCGAGCAGTTCTTC. Amino acids: CASSFPGFEQFF.

This chain joins TRBV2 and TRBJ1-5, with 8 bases fitting TRBD1. The germline CDR1 and CDR2 sequences are SNHLY and FYNNEI. There are 14 residues in the CDR3. Losses at the gene ends were 6 bases for V and 6 bases for J; bases not matched to a gene: 7. CDR3: CASSPDRGSQPQHF. The CDR3 DNA follows: TGTGCCAGCAGCCCCGACAGGGGCTCTCAGCCCCAGCATTTT. Combining the CDR3 with reference TRBV2 and TRBJ1-5 gives the whole variable domain EPEVTQTPSHQVTQMGQEVILRCVPISNHLYFYWYRQILGQKVEFLVSFYNNEISEKSEIFDDQFSVERPDGSNFTLKIRSTKLEDSAMYFCASSPDRGSQPQHFGDGTRLSIL.

The chain's CDR3 is CASSWGQNTGELFF. The CDR3 DNA reads as TGCGCCAGCAGCTGGGGACAGAACACCGGGGAGCTGTTTTTT. The rearrangement uses TRBV5-1 and TRBJ2-2; D perhaps matches TRBD1 (6 bases). The germline CDR1 and CDR2 sequences are SGHRS and YFSETQ. The V end lost 3 bases, the J end lost 1 base, and 7 bases lay between the germline ends. The CDR3 consists of 14 residues.

This chain connects TRBV18 to TRBJ1-4; a weak D match, TRBD1 (6 bases). CDR1 KGHSH and CDR2 LQKENI come from the germline V gene. The CDR3 has 15 amino acids. The V end was cut by 0 bases, the J end by 8 bases, with 13 bases between. The CDR3 DNA reads TGTGCCAGCTCACCACCGATGGATACAGGGGAAAAACTGTTTTTT. Translating it yields CASSPPMDTGEKLFF.

The chain couples TRBV5-5 to TRBJ1-2; D ambiguous. From germline, CDR1 is SGHKS and CDR2 YYEKEE (reference sequence). The CDR3 has 14 amino acids. The ends were cut back, 0 bases at V and 7 bases at J, with 13 bases in the middle. The DNA for the CDR3 is TGTGCCAGCAGCTTGGGACGAGGGATGGTTGGCTACACCTTC. This sequence encodes CASSLGRGMVGYTF.

This chain links TRBV29-1 with TRBJ2-1, with 9 bases lining up with TRBD1. Trimming took 4 bases from V and 8 from J; bases not matched to a gene: 6. CDR1 is SQVTM, CDR2 ANQGSEA, per germline. CDR3 size: 13 residues. CDR3 protein: CSVVGQGFYEQFF. CDR3 DNA: TGCAGCGTTGTAGGACAGGGGTTCTATGAGCAGTTCTTC.

In DNA form, the CDR3 reads TGTGCCAGCAGCGTAGTAACCAGCTCCGAGCAGTACTTC. This encodes CASSVVTSSEQYF. This rearrangement joins TRBV9 to TRBJ2-7; D unresolved. Trimming pared 0 bases from V and 6 bases from J, leaving 10 bases between. The CDR3 runs to 13 residues. Per the germline V gene, CDR1 is SGDLS and CDR2 is YYNGEE.

J is TRBJ2-5 and V is TRBV10-3; D might be TRBD1 (6 bases). CDR1 and CDR2 (germline): ENHRY, SYGVKD. There are 12 residues in the CDR3. V lost 8 bases to trimming and J lost 2 bases, with 9 bases between them. CDR3 bases: TGTGCCATCCGGGACAAACAAGAGACCCAGTACTTC. It yields the protein CAIRDKQETQYF.

The chain carries TRBV5-4 and TRBJ1-2; D unclear. There are 14 residues in the CDR3. Trimming shortened V by 0 bases and J by 0 bases, and 6 bases separated the two germline ends. Per the germline V gene, CDR1 is SGHNT and CDR2 is YYREEE (reference sequence). This CDR3 reads CASSLVAANYGYTF. The DNA of the CDR3 is TGTGCCAGCAGCTTGGTGGCAGCTAACTATGGCTACACCTTC. Full variable domain (missing parts from reference TRBV5-4 and TRBJ1-2): ETGVTQSPTHLIKTRGQQVTLRCSSQSGHNTVSWYQQALGQGPQFIFQYYREEENGRGNFPPRFSGLQFPNYSSELNVNALELDDSALYLCASSLVAANYGYTFGSGTRLTVV.

J is TRBJ1-1 and V is TRBV30; unclear D gene. This CDR3 is 14 amino acids long. V lost 0 bases and J lost 0, with 8 bases in between. Germline values: CDR1 GTSNPN, CDR2 SVGIG (reference sequence). Here the CDR3 reads CAWSVLPMNTEAFF. CDR3 bases: TGTGCCTGGAGTGTACTTCCGATGAACACTGAAGCTTTCTTT.

This clone was detected only a few times. V is TRBV2 and J is TRBJ1-2; TRBD1 aligns across 8 bases. V shed 8 bases, J shed 6 bases, and the junction held 8 bases outside the gene matches. This CDR3 has 13 residues. CDR1 SNHLY and CDR2 FYNNEI come from the germline V gene. Here the CDR3 reads CASSIGQGHGYTF. The CDR3 region has the DNA TGTGCCAGCTCCATCGGACAGGGCCATGGCTACACCTTC.

The V gene is TRBV14, the J gene TRBJ2-1; 8 bases map to TRBD2. The CDR3 extends over 15 amino acids. The V gene's germline CDR1 is SGHDN and CDR2 FVKESK. After removal of 4 bases from V and 7 bases from J, the junction contained 9 bases not matched to a gene. The CDR3 sequence: CASSRPGLVRNEQFF. DNA of the CDR3: TGTGCCAGCAGCCGTCCGGGACTAGTGAGGAATGAGCAGTTCTTC.

The gene calls are TRBV14 and TRBJ1-2; 9 nucleotides line up with TRBD1. The germline V gene encodes CDR1 SGHDN and CDR2 FVKESK. V lost 4 bases and J lost 4; bases outside the gene matches: 4. CDR3 size: 14 residues. The CDR3, as DNA: TGTGCCAGCAGCCTCGGGACAGGGCCCTATGGCTACACCTTC. Translation: CASSLGTGPYGYTF.